This TCR beta chain originates from a study of blood T cells in healthy people across ages. Through a sample-barcoded 5' primer and a J-beta primer mix, a second PCR was run for roughly 7 to 11 cycles. TCRdb used MiXCR to reprocess the 5' RACE reads, holding one entry per CDR3 protein. The sample has 660,000 or so distinct CDR3 sequences, approximately 50% seen once; the top ten hold over 30%. The CDR3 contains 14 residues. The V and J ends lost 6 bases and 3 bases respectively, with 13 bases between them. The sequence derives from a man aged 55 to 70 in good health. The J gene is TRBJ2-3, the V gene TRBV12-3 or TRBV12-4; D possibly corresponds to TRBD2 (5 bases). The sample was blood. In DNA, the CDR3 is TGTGCCAGCAGCCCCGGAGGCATGACAGATACGCAGTATTTT. Translating gives CASSPGGMTDTQYF.